Below are 19 T cell receptor beta chains sequenced from a single sample in a study of T cells in tumors and immune-related adverse events. TCRdb's copy holds only in-frame clones and misses some; the assay was immunoSEQ multiplex PCR. The sample has about 7,300 clones, 90% to 95% seen once. The sample in question was lymph node tissue, obtained from a patient treated with anti-PD-1 therapy. The receptors here all came from a female donor with metastatic renal cell carcinoma.

The V gene is TRBV25-1, the J gene TRBJ2-5, with 10 bases matching TRBD1. Germline V gene data show CDR1 as MGHDK and CDR2 as SYGVNS. J gave up 5 bases and V 3 bases, and 6 bases lay outside the gene matches. This CDR3 contains 15 residues. This chain's CDR3 is CASSDGTGAPETQYF. CDR3 DNA: TGTGCCAGCAGTGATGGGACAGGGGCCCCGGAGACCCAGTACTTC.

This chain connects TRBV4-2 to TRBJ2-7; the D is unclear. CDR1 is LGHNA and CDR2 is YNFKEQ in the germline V gene. The ends were cut back, 1 base at V and 4 bases at J, with 8 bases in the middle. CDR3 length equals 13 residues. CDR3 in amino acids: CASSQVSSYEQYF. CDR3 DNA: TGTGCCAGCAGCCAAGTTTCGAGTTACGAGCAGTACTTC.

CDR3 loop: CASSRTGPLHQPQHF. CDR3 in DNA: TGTGCCAGCTCAAGAACAGGGCCACTACATCAGCCCCAGCATTTT. V gene TRBV18 combines with J gene TRBJ1-5, with TRBD1 as a possible D gene (6 bases). CDR3 size: 15 residues. The germline CDR1 and CDR2 sequences are KGHSH and LQKENI. Trimming left V 5 bases short and J 5 bases short, with 16 bases between.

This chain uses TRBV27 with TRBJ2-1; 7 bases line up with TRBD2. V lost 6 bases, J lost 8 bases, and 7 bases stayed unmatched. Germline values: CDR1 MNHEY, CDR2 SMNVEV (reference sequence). The CDR3 spans 13 residues. The CDR3 reads CASRALGGYEQFF. The CDR3, as DNA: TGTGCCAGCAGGGCCTTGGGGGGGTATGAGCAGTTCTTC.

The table lists this clone with a count of one. The rearrangement joins TRBV6-6 to TRBJ2-7; 10 nucleotides line up with TRBD1. This CDR3 comprises 15 residues. The germline gives CDR1 MNHNY, CDR2 SVGAGI (reference sequence). V dropped 6 bases and J dropped 6; count of bases not matched to a gene: 11. CDR3 nucleotides: TGTGCCAGCAGCCAGACCGCCGGGACAGGGGTCGAGCAGTACTTC. Amino acids: CASSQTAGTGVEQYF.

The V and J genes are TRBV4-1 and TRBJ2-7; 11 bases agree with TRBD2. CDR3 length equals 17 residues. Trimming removed 3 bases from V and 2 bases from J; junction bases left unmatched: 9. The germline V gene has CDR1 MGHRA and CDR2 YSYEKL. CDR3 DNA sequence: TGCGCCAGCAGCCAGTCCCCAGTAGCGGGAGGGCCCTACGAGCAGTACTTC. As protein: CASSQSPVAGGPYEQYF.

The V and J genes are TRBV7-8 and TRBJ1-3; possible D gene TRBD1, 5 bases. CDR1 and CDR2 from the germline V gene are SGHVS and FQNEAQ. Trimming left V 0 bases short and J 0 bases short, with 9 bases between. The CDR3 contains 16 residues. Here the CDR3 reads CASSLAGRASGNTIYF. As DNA, the CDR3 is TGTGCCAGCAGCTTAGCGGGCAGGGCCTCTGGAAACACCATATATTTT.

The chain has TRBV10-1 and TRBJ2-2; the D gene is possibly TRBD2 (7 bases). Trimming removed 2 bases at V and 5 bases at J, with 21 bases between. Germline loops: CDR1 WNHNN, CDR2 SYGVQD (reference sequence). CDR3 size: 18 residues. The CDR3, as DNA: TGCGCCAGCAGTGAGAGGGGGGGGAATTTGAAGGGTACCGGGGAGCTGTTTTTT. Translating gives CASSERGGNLKGTGELFF.

This sequence joins TRBV7-2 and TRBJ2-2; 9 bases align to TRBD2. The germline V gene has CDR1 SGHTA and CDR2 FQGNSA. The CDR3 consists of 14 residues. J gave up 13 bases and V 3 bases, and 9 bases lay outside the gene matches. CDR3 loop: CASSFGGLADRLFF. CDR3 sequence (DNA): TGTGCCAGCAGCTTCGGGGGACTAGCCGATAGGCTGTTTTTT.

This chain connects TRBV18 to TRBJ1-4; D is undetermined. This CDR3 has 13 amino acids. Germline loops: CDR1 KGHSH, CDR2 LQKENI. Deletions cut 3 bases from V and 7 bases from J, with 9 bases between. The CDR3 DNA reads TGTGCCAGCTCACCTCCCCACGGTGAAAAACTGTTTTTT. Its translation is CASSPPHGEKLFF.

This rearrangement joins TRBV4-3 to TRBJ1-3; possibly TRBD1 for D (5 bases). The CDR3 totals 17 residues. In germline, CDR1 is LGHNA, CDR2 YSLEER. V dropped 1 base and J dropped 3 bases, with 16 bases sitting between them. This CDR3 reads CASSQAPDSSYGNTIYF. CDR3 nucleotide sequence: TGCGCCAGCAGCCAAGCCCCAGACAGCTCTTATGGAAACACCATATATTTT.

The chain joins TRBV30 to TRBJ2-7, with TRBD2 matching over 13 bases. The CDR3 contains 15 residues. Looked up from germline, CDR1 is GTSNPN and CDR2 is SVGIG (reference sequence). After removal of 1 base from V and 2 bases from J, the junction contained 2 bases not matched to a gene. CDR3 in amino acids: CAWSEGLAGAYEQYF. For the CDR3, the DNA is TGTGCCTGGAGTGAAGGACTAGCGGGGGCCTACGAGCAGTACTTC.

The V and J genes are TRBV5-1 and TRBJ1-1, with 8 bases aligning to TRBD1. The V segment lost 6 bases and the J segment 1 base; nucleotides outside the gene matches: 8. CDR3 size: 15 residues. Per germline, CDR1 SGHRS and CDR2 YFSETQ. The CDR3 sequence: CASTTSGGWNTEAFF. The CDR3 region has the DNA TGCGCCAGCACCACTTCAGGGGGCTGGAACACTGAAGCTTTCTTT.

This clone was recorded once. CDR3 DNA: TGTGCCAGCAGCGACAGGGCTATGAACACTGAAGCTTTCTTT. Protein product: CASSDRAMNTEAFF. The genes are TRBV13 and TRBJ1-1; 7 bases agree with TRBD1. Looked up from germline, CDR1 is PRHDT and CDR2 is FYEKMQ (reference sequence). Trimming took 5 bases from V and 0 from J; bases not matched to a gene: 3. The CDR3 totals 14 residues.

V and J are TRBV6-5 and TRBJ2-1; TRBD1 matches 9 bases. The CDR3 spans 16 residues. J was trimmed by 7 bases and V by 0 bases; bases with no gene match: 7. CDR1 is MNHEY and CDR2 is SVGAGI in the germline V gene. CDR3 region: CASSYSAGQGRNEQFF. CDR3 coding DNA: TGTGCCAGCAGTTACTCGGCGGGACAGGGTAGGAATGAGCAGTTCTTC.

The CDR3 bases are TGTGCCAGCAGCGTAGTTGGACTAGCGGGAGGGTCCTACAATGAGCAGTTCTTC. Its translation is CASSVVGLAGGSYNEQFF. The chain couples TRBV9 to TRBJ2-1; 15 positions agree with TRBD2. CDR1 is SGDLS and CDR2 is YYNGEE in the germline V gene. The J segment lost 1 base and the V segment lost 0 bases, leaving 2 bases of the junction unmatched. CDR3 length: 18 residues.

The V call is TRBV7-2, the J call TRBJ2-7; D may be TRBD1 (6 bases). Per germline, CDR1 SGHTA and CDR2 FQGNSA. CDR3 length: 15 residues. Trimming stripped 5 bases from V and 1 base from J, with 15 bases between. For the CDR3, the DNA is TGTGCCAGCAGCCCCAGACAGGCTTCTTCCTACGAGCAGTACTTC. It encodes CASSPRQASSYEQYF.

This clone was found once. The V and J genes are TRBV30 and TRBJ2-5, with 7 bases identical to TRBD1. This CDR3 is built from 13 residues. V trimming: 4 bases; J trimming: 4 bases; junction bases outside the gene matches: 6. Germline V gene sequence: CDR1 GTSNPN, CDR2 SVGIG (reference sequence). CDR3 nucleotide sequence: TGTGCCTGGATAGACAGGGCCGGAGAGACCCAGTACTTC. Residues: CAWIDRAGETQYF.

The rearrangement uses TRBV19 and TRBJ1-1, with TRBD1 identical over 7 bases. CDR1 and CDR2 (germline): LNHDA, SQIVND (reference sequence). The V gene end was trimmed by 4 bases and the J gene end by 2 bases; junction bases not matched to a gene: 4. This CDR3 contains 14 residues. CDR3 region: CASSKGAANTEAFF. CDR3 bases: TGTGCCAGTAGTAAGGGGGCGGCTAACACTGAAGCTTTCTTT.